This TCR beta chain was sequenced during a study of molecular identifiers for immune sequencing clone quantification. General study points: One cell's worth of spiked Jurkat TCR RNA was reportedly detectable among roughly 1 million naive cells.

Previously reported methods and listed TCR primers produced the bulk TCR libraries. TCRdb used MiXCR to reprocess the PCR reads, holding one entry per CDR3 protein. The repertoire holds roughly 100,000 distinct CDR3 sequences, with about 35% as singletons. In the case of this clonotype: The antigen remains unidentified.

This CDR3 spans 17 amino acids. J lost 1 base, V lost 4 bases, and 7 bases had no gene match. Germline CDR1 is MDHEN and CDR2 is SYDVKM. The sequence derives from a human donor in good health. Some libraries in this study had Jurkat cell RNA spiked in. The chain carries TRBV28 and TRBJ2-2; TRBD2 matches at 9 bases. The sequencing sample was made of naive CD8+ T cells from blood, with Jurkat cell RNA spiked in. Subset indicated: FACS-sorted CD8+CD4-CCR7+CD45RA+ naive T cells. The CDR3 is CASSSLAGRENTGELFF. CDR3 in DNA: TGTGCCAGCAGTTCTCTAGCGGGGAGGGAGAACACCGGGGAGCTGTTTTTT.